Listed below are T cell receptor beta chains from one sample, sequenced in a study of T cells in narcolepsy. Only in-frame clones appear in the TCRdb table, and some are missing; sequencing was by immunoSEQ multiplex PCR. The sample shows tens of thousands of clones, roughly 84% of them seen only once. The sequenced sample consisted of CD45RA- memory CD4+ T cells from PBMCs. The origin of the receptors is a human donor with narcolepsy. The CDR3 runs from the conserved cysteine through the conserved F or W. D genes are given only for firm matches. The size field is filled for only some rows; it gives once, few, many or a size class.

CDR3 DNA	CDR3 protein	CDR3 length	J gene	D gene	clone size	V gene
TGTGCCAGCAGCTTGACGGTTGGGACAGGGTACGAGCAGTACTTC	CASSLTVGTGYEQYF	15	TRBJ2-7	TRBD1	-	TRBV7-8
TGTGCCAGCAGCCCCCTCGGATTGAACACCGGGGAGCTGTTTTTT	CASSPLGLNTGELFF	15	TRBJ2-2	-	-	TRBV7-6
TGTGCCAGCAGCTTAGGGGGGAATTCACCCCTCCACTTT	CASSLGGNSPLHF	13	TRBJ1-6	-	-	TRBV9
TGCAGCGTTGGAACCTTCTATGGCTACACCTTC	CSVGTFYGYTF	11	TRBJ1-2	-	few	TRBV29-1
TGTGCCAGTAGGAAGGGACAGATCACAGATACGCAGTATTTT	CASRKGQITDTQYF	14	TRBJ2-3	TRBD1	once	TRBV19
TGTGCCAGCAGCTCGATCGACAGTACGGAGACCCAGTACTTC	CASSSIDSTETQYF	14	TRBJ2-5	-	few	TRBV7-2
TGTGCCAGCAGTAGGGGACAGGGGCTGGAGGGCTACACCTTC	CASSRGQGLEGYTF	14	TRBJ1-2	TRBD1	once	TRBV6-5
TGTGCCAGCACCCTGGACAGGGAGCATGGAAACACCATATATTTT	CASTLDREHGNTIYF	15	TRBJ1-3	TRBD1	-	TRBV2
TGTGCCAGCAGTTTCTCAGGGGGCACTGAAGCTTTCTTT	CASSFSGGTEAFF	13	TRBJ1-1	TRBD1	-	TRBV6-5
TGTGCCAGCAGCTTAGCTGGGCGGGGTGGCTATGGCTACACCTTC	CASSLAGRGGYGYTF	15	TRBJ1-2	-	-	TRBV7-8
TGTGCCAGCAGCATCTCCGGGACAGGGTACTATGGCTACACCTTC	CASSISGTGYYGYTF	15	TRBJ1-2	TRBD1	-	TRBV28
TGCGCCAGCAGCTTGGGGTGGGAGGAGCAGTACTTC	CASSLGWEEQYF	12	TRBJ2-7	-	-	TRBV4-1
TGCGCCAGCAGCCAAGATGGGGAAAGGGCTGAAGCTTTCTTT	CASSQDGERAEAFF	14	TRBJ1-1	-	once	TRBV4-3
TGTGCCAGCAGTGTGATGGCAGATACGCAGTATTTT	CASSVMADTQYF	12	TRBJ2-3	-	-	TRBV2
TGTGCCAGCAGCCAAGATAGCCTACTGAGGGTGGAAAAACTGTTTTTT	CASSQDSLLRVEKLFF	16	TRBJ1-4	-	few	TRBV14
TGTGCCAGCGAAAAGGGGGGGCGTAATGAAGCTTTCTTT	CASEKGGRNEAFF	13	TRBJ1-1	-	-	TRBV6-1
TGTGCCAGCAGCGGACAGACGAACACTGAAGCTTTCTTT	CASSGQTNTEAFF	13	TRBJ1-1	-	-	TRBV6-5
TGTGCCAGCTCTAAGGGACCCTACGAGCAGTACTTC	CASSKGPYEQYF	12	TRBJ2-7	-	-	TRBV11-2
TGTGCCTGGAGTGTACCCTGGGGAGGAAGTTCCTACGAGCAGTACTTC	CAWSVPWGGSSYEQYF	16	TRBJ2-7	-	-	TRBV30
TGTGCCAGCAGCCCCCCGGGGAGGTGGCGAGAGCAGTACTTC	CASSPPGRWREQYF	14	TRBJ2-7	-	-	TRBV4-2
TGTGCCAGCAGCTTTGGGGGGAATACGCAGTATTTT	CASSFGGNTQYF	12	TRBJ2-3	-	-	TRBV5-8
TGTGCCAGTAGTACCCTTCTTACAGGGATTCAGCCCCAGCATTTT	CASSTLLTGIQPQHF	15	TRBJ1-5	-	-	TRBV19
TGTGCCAGCAGCTTGGAGGCCCTCGCGGACGAGCAGTACTTC	CASSLEALADEQYF	14	TRBJ2-7	-	-	TRBV5-4
TGTGCCAGCAGCACCATGCTAGCGGGGGGGCTGGAGACCCAGTACTTC	CASSTMLAGGLETQYF	16	TRBJ2-5	TRBD2	-	TRBV9
TGTGCCAGCAGCGTAGAACCCCCAGATACGCAGTATTTT	CASSVEPPDTQYF	13	TRBJ2-3	-	once	TRBV9
TGTGCCAGCAGCACGAGGGCCCGGGTGGATGAAAAACTGTTTTTT	CASSTRARVDEKLFF	15	TRBJ1-4	-	-	TRBV9